The text below deals with one T cell receptor beta chain. What it recognizes is unknown. The data are from a study of T cell responses to AZD1222 COVID-19 vaccine. Study outcomes and limitations: The sample set comprised mostly white British donors with more females, and clonal diversity was possibly underestimated. No repertoire was sampled before or during the peak T cell response, only after it. Across spike, vaccine-associated CD4 TCRs were found, dominant at 160-218 and 743-854.

Trimming cost V 1 base and J 4 bases, with 13 bases left between them. CDR3 size: 15 residues. Looked up from germline, CDR1 is LGHDT and CDR2 is YNNKEL (reference sequence). Generated by immunoSEQ multiplex PCR, the TCRdb table keeps only in-frame clones and is missing some. The sample has fewer than 75,000 clones; under 95% are singletons. The sequences come from peripheral blood, collected 28 days after the second dose of the MenACWY control vaccine. The TCR was taken from an adult who received the MenACWY meningococcal vaccine as a control. The V and J genes are TRBV3-1 (or the pseudogene TRBV3-2) and TRBJ1-2; D perhaps matches TRBD1 (6 bases). The CDR3 DNA reads as TGTGCCAGCAGCCAAGGAGGGGGGGCTGGCTATGGCTACACCTTC. Its protein is CASSQGGGAGYGYTF.